The sequence of this TCR beta chain was determined in a study of control samples from healthy donors and cancer patients. Germline CDR1 SGHDN, CDR2 FVKESK. The CDR3 is 14 amino acids. The V end was cut by 4 bases, the J end by 5 bases, with 14 bases between. Using immunoSEQ multiplex PCR, the repertoire was profiled, and TCRdb retains in-frame clones only, with some absent. The data contain 150,000 to 200,000 clones, around 90% of them singletons. The sequence came from a woman between 25 and 40 years old in good health. Material: blood. The rearrangement links TRBV14 to TRBJ1-2; perhaps TRBD1 as D (5 bases). CDR3 DNA sequence: TGTGCCAGCAGCCCCCAAGGGGAAAGTTATGGCTACACCTTC. Its protein is CASSPQGESYGYTF.